This TCR beta chain was recorded in a study of cytomegalovirus exposure and HLA in healthy donors. Study outcomes and limitations: Roughly uniform sequencing depth across donors was assumed, possibly incorrectly. A later analysis linked about 17,000 TCR beta sequences to HLA alleles at 0.05 false discovery rate. Further analysis was carried out later, and it showed several of the most significant clusters appearing linked to common viral pathogens. Prior analysis indicated that the majority of TCR beta V segments exhibited productivity approximately 87% or approximately 30% of the time.

As to this clone: Its antigen remains unidentified.

V was shortened by 1 base and J by 6 bases, with 12 bases between the two germline ends. The CDR3 consists of 15 residues. Germline V lookup: CDR1 SGHNT, CDR2 YENEEA. 60 Vbeta and 13 Jbeta primers were used in PCR. Assay used: immunoSEQ multiplex PCR; TCRdb lists only in-frame clones, some missing. The profile shows 150,000 to 200,000 clones, roughly 80% of them singletons. The sample consisted of PBMCs. The chain joins TRBV11-3 to TRBJ2-2; unclear D gene. The sequence was obtained from a man aged 40-55 years in good health and CMV-seronegative. As DNA, the CDR3 is TGTGCCAGCAGCTTAGGAGCTCTTTATCCCGGGGAGCTGTTTTTT. Amino acids: CASSLGALYPGELFF.